The 26 T cell receptor beta chains given below trace back to one sample, sequenced in a study of T-cell memory formation after mild COVID-19. One entry per CDR3 protein, called by TCRdb with MiXCR from the 5' RACE reads. This table has roughly 400,000 distinct CDR3 sequences, 20% to 25% appearing once. Source material: PBMCs or a T cell subset sorted from them (not recorded which). Source of these receptors: an adult woman who had mild COVID-19 (a few samples of this study predate the infection). Cell type and time point are not known.

The chain recombines TRBV20-1 with TRBJ2-7; tentative D call: TRBD2 (5 bases). There are 13 residues in the CDR3. Germline values: CDR1 DFQATT, CDR2 SNEGSKA (reference sequence). Trimming removed 5 bases at V and 3 bases at J, with 14 bases between. The CDR3 DNA reads as TGCAGTGCTTTTAACCGGGAAGGCTACGAGCAGTACTTC. Translated: CSAFNREGYEQYF.

The CDR3 spells CASSLSGRRDQPQHF. The CDR3 nucleotides are TGTGCCAGCAGTTTGAGTGGGAGGAGGGATCAGCCCCAGCATTTT. The rearrangement links TRBV12-3 or TRBV12-4 to TRBJ1-5, with D unresolved. The CDR3 sequence is 15 residues long. V lost 3 bases and J 5 bases, leaving 14 bases between the germline ends.

The chain joins TRBV7-3 to TRBJ1-6; D possibly corresponds to TRBD1 (5 bases). The CDR3 extends over 16 amino acids. V dropped 2 bases and J dropped 8 bases, with 16 bases sitting between them. Looked up from germline, CDR1 is SGHTA and CDR2 is FQGTGA. The CDR3 protein is CASSLDAGSRHSPLHF. The CDR3 bases are TGTGCCAGCAGCTTAGATGCAGGGTCACGTCATTCACCCCTCCACTTT.

The chain has TRBV12-3 or TRBV12-4 and TRBJ2-2, with D possibly being TRBD1 (5 bases). The CDR3 is 16 residues long. V was clipped by 3 bases and J by 1 base, with 12 bases between them. In nucleotides, the CDR3 is TGTGCCAGCAGTTTGGCAGGGCGAGGGAACACCGGGGAGCTGTTTTTT. Translated: CASSLAGRGNTGELFF.

The chain employs TRBV10-2 and TRBJ1-1, with unresolved D. The germline V gene encodes CDR1 WSHSY and CDR2 SAAADI. CDR3 size: 13 residues. V was pared by 3 bases and J by 1 base, with 6 bases between. CDR3 residues: CASSDRWNTEAFF. CDR3 DNA: TGCGCCAGCAGTGACAGATGGAACACTGAAGCTTTCTTT.

The chain employs TRBV24-1 and TRBJ2-1; D might be TRBD2 (7 bases). Germline CDR1 and CDR2: KGHDR and SFDVKD. This CDR3 comprises 15 residues. V was pared by 4 bases and J by 5 bases, with 14 bases between. CDR3 DNA: TGTGCCACCAGTGACTTAGGGGGGGGCAACAATGAGCAGTTCTTC. It yields the protein CATSDLGGGNNEQFF.

The chain employs TRBV14 and TRBJ1-3; D not certain. From germline, CDR1 is SGHDN and CDR2 FVKESK. Trimming left V 4 bases short and J 4 bases short, with 8 bases between. The CDR3 loop spans 13 amino acids. The CDR3 is CASSLFSGNTIYF. In DNA, the CDR3 is TGTGCCAGCAGCCTCTTCTCCGGAAACACCATATATTTT.

This clonotype was seen a few times. V usage is TRBV12-3 or TRBV12-4 and J usage is TRBJ1-5; maybe TRBD1 (5 bases). Trimming pared 3 bases from V and 2 bases from J, leaving 8 bases between. This CDR3 is 14 amino acids long. The DNA for the CDR3 is TGTGCCAGCAGTTTTGGCAGGGGCAATCAGCCCCAGCATTTT. Protein: CASSFGRGNQPQHF.

The rearrangement links TRBV12-3 or TRBV12-4 to TRBJ1-4, with 9 bases matching TRBD1. This CDR3 region has 14 residues. V trimming: 6 bases; J trimming: 8 bases; junction bases outside the gene matches: 7. The chain's CDR3 is CASRTGTGKEKLFF. CDR3 DNA sequence: TGTGCCAGCAGAACCGGGACAGGGAAGGAAAAACTGTTTTTT.

The chain joins TRBV29-1 to TRBJ2-5, with 9 bases fitting TRBD1. The V segment lost 1 base and the J segment 5 bases; nucleotides outside the gene matches: 5. CDR1 is SQVTM, CDR2 ANQGSEA, per germline. This CDR3 is 14 amino acids long. CDR3 DNA sequence: TGCAGCGTTGAAGGGACAGGGGAGTGGGAGACCCAGTACTTC. It yields the protein CSVEGTGEWETQYF.

This clonotype came up a few times. This sequence joins TRBV19 and TRBJ2-7; TRBD2 is a possible D gene (5 bases). Trimming stripped 4 bases from V and 1 base from J, with 11 bases between. The CDR3 consists of 14 residues. Germline CDR1 LNHDA, CDR2 SQIVND (reference sequence). The CDR3 is CASSTRAGSYEQYF. The CDR3 DNA reads TGTGCCAGTAGTACGAGGGCCGGTTCCTACGAGCAGTACTTC.

The V gene is TRBV24-1, the J gene TRBJ2-3, with D possibly TRBD1 on 7 matching bases. Trimming took off 2 bases at V and 4 bases at J, with 9 bases between the two ends. The CDR3 runs 14 residues. In germline, CDR1 is KGHDR, CDR2 SFDVKD. The CDR3 DNA sequence: TGTGCCACCAGTGATTCAGGGGGGTCAGATACGCAGTATTTT. Amino acid sequence: CATSDSGGSDTQYF.

This chain joins TRBV29-1 and TRBJ2-1; a possible D gene is TRBD2 (5 bases). Germline V lookup: CDR1 SQVTM, CDR2 ANQGSEA. The CDR3 consists of 13 residues. Trimming left V 7 bases short and J 7 bases short, with 17 bases between. CDR3 bases: TGCAGCGGTCGACTACACCGAGCGAATGAGCAGTTCTTC. This gives the protein CSGRLHRANEQFF.

This chain connects TRBV9 to TRBJ1-4; D is unclear. Per germline, CDR1 SGDLS and CDR2 YYNGEE. This CDR3 contains 15 residues. Trimming removed 3 bases at V and 6 bases at J, with 15 bases between. The CDR3 loop reads CASSAGLTFDEKLFF. CDR3 coding DNA: TGTGCCAGCAGCGCTGGACTGACCTTCGATGAAAAACTGTTTTTT.

A single count supports this clonotype. The chain employs TRBV6-5 and TRBJ1-1, with D perhaps matching TRBD1 (6 bases). There are 17 residues in the CDR3. V was trimmed by 2 bases and J by 1 base, leaving 17 bases between them. The germline V gene has CDR1 MNHEY and CDR2 SVGAGI. For the CDR3, the DNA is TGTGCCAGCAGTTACAACGGACAGAGGCTTTCGAACACTGAAGCTTTCTTT. Translation: CASSYNGQRLSNTEAFF.

The V and J genes are TRBV24-1 and TRBJ2-5; D call uncertain. The CDR3 loop spans 12 amino acids. V was clipped by 2 bases and J by 1 base, with 1 base between them. Germline CDR1 is KGHDR and CDR2 is SFDVKD. The CDR3 sequence is CATSDSQETQYF. For the CDR3, the DNA is TGTGCCACCAGTGATTCCCAAGAGACCCAGTACTTC.

This clonotype has just a few counts. The rearrangement uses TRBV12-3 or TRBV12-4 and TRBJ2-1; TRBD1 aligns across 8 bases. CDR3 length: 14 amino acids. The V segment lost 3 bases and the J segment 5 bases; nucleotides outside the gene matches: 3. The CDR3 bases are TGTGCCAGCAGTTTGGGACAGGCGAACAATGAGCAGTTCTTC. This codes for CASSLGQANNEQFF.

The rearrangement joins TRBV20-1 to TRBJ1-4; D is undetermined. The CDR3 is 12 residues long. Germline V gene sequence: CDR1 DFQATT, CDR2 SNEGSKA (reference sequence). The V end was cut by 7 bases, the J end by 0 bases, with 6 bases between. The CDR3 here is CSGVATNEKLFF. In nucleotides, the CDR3 is TGCAGTGGGGTTGCAACTAATGAAAAACTGTTTTTT.

This chain links TRBV7-2 with TRBJ1-4, with no clear D. CDR3 length: 15 residues. V dropped 0 bases and J dropped 4 bases, with 9 bases sitting between them. Germline CDR1 is SGHTA and CDR2 is FQGNSA. The CDR3 region is CASSLAQKINEKLFF. The CDR3 DNA is TGTGCCAGCAGCTTAGCTCAGAAAATTAATGAAAAACTGTTTTTT.

The chain couples TRBV5-6 to TRBJ1-5; D unresolved. Germline lookup yields CDR1 SGHDT and CDR2 YYEEEE. Deletions cut 5 bases from V and 0 bases from J, with 15 bases between. This CDR3 has 16 amino acids. CDR3 sequence (DNA): TGTGCCAGCAGGGTGTGGGAGGCACGTAGCAATCAGCCCCAGCATTTT. It codes for CASRVWEARSNQPQHF. Full variable domain (remainder filled in from reference TRBV5-6 and TRBJ1-5): DAGVTQSPTHLIKTRGQQVTLRCSPKSGHDTVSWYQQALGQGPQFIFQYYEEEERQRGNFPDRFSGHQFPNYSSELNVNALLLGDSALYLCASRVWEARSNQPQHFGDGTRLSIL.

V and J are TRBV20-1 and TRBJ1-2, with D tentatively TRBD1 (5 bases). V was clipped by 0 bases and J by 3 bases, with 11 bases between them. The length of the CDR3 is 14 residues. The germline CDR1 and CDR2 sequences are DFQATT and SNEGSKA (reference sequence). In nucleotides, the CDR3 is TGCAGTGCTAGAGATCTCCAAGGGGACTATGGCTACACCTTC. This sequence encodes CSARDLQGDYGYTF.

This clonotype was counted ten times or more. The chain links TRBV20-1 to TRBJ2-2; possibly TRBD1 for D (5 bases). V was clipped by 1 base and J by 2 bases, with 11 bases between them. Germline V gene data show CDR1 as DFQATT and CDR2 as SNEGSKA (reference sequence). The CDR3 sequence is 15 residues long. CDR3 in DNA: TGCAGTGCTAGAGGAGACAGCCACAACACCGGGGAGCTGTTTTTT. Its translation is CSARGDSHNTGELFF.

The chain recombines TRBV6-5 with TRBJ1-4; no clear D gene. Trimming took off 2 bases at V and 6 bases at J, with 10 bases between the two ends. CDR3 length: 14 amino acids. The germline gives CDR1 MNHEY, CDR2 SVGAGI. The DNA for the CDR3 is TGTGCCAGCAGTTACGGACGGGCCGATGAAAAACTGTTTTTT. Amino acid sequence: CASSYGRADEKLFF.

The V call is TRBV5-1, the J call TRBJ1-2; D unclear. In germline, CDR1 is SGHRS, CDR2 YFSETQ. V gave up 0 bases and J gave up 8 bases, with 11 bases separating them. CDR3 length: 13 amino acids. As DNA, the CDR3 is TGCGCCAGCAGCTTGGGTACCCCCGGCGGCTACACCTTC. Translated, it gives CASSLGTPGGYTF.

The chain has TRBV7-9 and TRBJ1-2; D call uncertain. The CDR3 covers 14 residues. With 6 bases removed from V and 1 base from J, the gap between germline ends came to 12 bases. The germline CDR1 and CDR2 sequences are SEHNR and FQNEAQ (reference sequence). The CDR3 sequence: CASRGPGFNYGYTF. CDR3 coding DNA: TGTGCCAGCAGAGGACCCGGATTTAACTATGGCTACACCTTC.

This clonotype was counted between two and nine times. This sequence joins TRBV24-1 and TRBJ1-5, with TRBD1 matching 7 bases. V was clipped by 3 bases and J by 4 bases; unmatched bases: 8. The CDR3 spans 16 residues. CDR1 is KGHDR, CDR2 SFDVKD, per germline. The CDR3 spells CATSDTATGVNQPQHF. The CDR3, as DNA: TGTGCCACCAGTGATACAGCCACAGGGGTTAATCAGCCCCAGCATTTT.